This T cell receptor (beta chain) came from a study of human T cells and chemical hapten exposure. About the study: Yields of TCR per sample differed, chiefly owing to small differences in pooled library volume. Whole-study findings and limits: TCRs at high frequency, those above 1 in 1000, did not change with DPC sensitization.

The CDR3 is 16 residues long. V lost 1 base to trimming and J lost 5 bases, with 14 bases between them. Per germline, CDR1 SGHVS and CDR2 FNYEAQ. To note about this clonotype: Its matching antigen is unknown.

It was the library that attached unique molecular identifiers to individual cDNA molecules. As handled by the study authors: Sample-level TCR yields exhibited a median of about 96,000, with a range of about 20,000 to 700,000. TCRdb re-derived calls from the RACE reads in MiXCR, one entry per CDR3 protein. The V and J calls were not made by the authors but by TCRdb's processing. The table has roughly 80,000 distinct CDR3 sequences, 7% to 9.5% seen once. The time point: healthy volunteer bleed at 6 weeks. Unfractionated whole blood was the source from which total RNA was extracted. The chain is built from TRBV7-6 and TRBJ1-4, with D unclear. Specimen: whole blood. The source is a female donor in good health. Some clones in this sample may be carry-over from other donors' samples. The CDR3 nucleotides are TGTGCCAGCAGCTTAGGGCCCGGGAGGAAAAATGAAAAACTGTTTTTT. Amino acids: CASSLGPGRKNEKLFF.